This record concerns one T cell receptor beta chain sequence. This clonotype was seen more than once but under ten times. Its target antigen remains unknown. There are no base qualities to consult, and no much larger clone falls within one base. These data originate in a study of response to subunit inactivated influenza vaccine (dated 2018 in TCRdb). Study-wide context: Deep quantitative T cell receptor repertoire profiling was used in the study to track responses to a trivalent subunit inactivated influenza vaccine.

Including the terminal cysteine and phenylalanine, the CDR3 comprises 12 residues. Only the CDR3 region is kept as DNA, spanning 36 bases read in frame from base 1. CDR1 and CDR2 were assigned from the germline V gene (reference sequence) as DFQATT and SNEGSKA. Study-wide conclusions, independent of this receptor: The authors suggested that each seasonal influenza vaccination may recruit only a limited number of new T cells.

Receptor libraries were prepared by RT-PCR. The sample was run on an Illumina HiSeq 2500. TCRdb cleaned the public reads at Q25 with fastp, built clones with MiXCR and kept in-frame beta chains. Rows are combined by CDR3 protein, so each entry shows the most common genes and DNA. Recorded for this sample are roughly 500,000 distinct CDR3 sequences; about 25% of them occurred a single time. Under 2.5% of the sample goes to the ten largest clones. The sequence links TRBV20-1 to TRBJ1-5, and TRBD1 may be the D gene, going by 5 matching bases. This clonotype was sampled from a man aged 50 to 59 who received an inactivated influenza vaccine. Donor details come from another sample of the same person, matched by shared clones. This sample comprised CD4+ T cells sorted from PBMCs, obtained about 5 days after vaccination. The DNA reads TGCAGCGGGGGTGGGGGCAATCAGCCCCAGCATTTT. This encodes CSGGGGNQPQHF.